This entry describes one TCR beta chain. Its antigen remains unidentified. TCRdb's table, derived via immunoSEQ multiplex PCR, lists solely in-frame clones and lacks some. Here the sample spans tens of thousands of clones, just under 95% being singletons. This specimen comes from a study of cytomegalovirus exposure and HLA in healthy donors. General study findings and limits: Cytomegalovirus association was assigned to some 160 TCR beta chains.

The CDR3 is made up of 14 amino acids. After removal of 7 bases from V and 4 bases from J, the junction contained 7 bases not matched to a gene. Germline assignment: CDR1 SNHLY and CDR2 FYNNEI. The donors formed part of the 120-subject validation cohort, distinct from the approximately 670-subject first cohort. The receptor comes from a man between 18 and 35 years old in good health and CMV-seronegative. The sample consisted of PBMCs. The chain links TRBV2 to TRBJ1-5; the match to TRBD1 covers 7 bases. CDR3 DNA: TGTGCCAGCATGGTAGGGACAGATAATCAGCCCCAGCATTTT. Protein sequence: CASMVGTDNQPQHF.